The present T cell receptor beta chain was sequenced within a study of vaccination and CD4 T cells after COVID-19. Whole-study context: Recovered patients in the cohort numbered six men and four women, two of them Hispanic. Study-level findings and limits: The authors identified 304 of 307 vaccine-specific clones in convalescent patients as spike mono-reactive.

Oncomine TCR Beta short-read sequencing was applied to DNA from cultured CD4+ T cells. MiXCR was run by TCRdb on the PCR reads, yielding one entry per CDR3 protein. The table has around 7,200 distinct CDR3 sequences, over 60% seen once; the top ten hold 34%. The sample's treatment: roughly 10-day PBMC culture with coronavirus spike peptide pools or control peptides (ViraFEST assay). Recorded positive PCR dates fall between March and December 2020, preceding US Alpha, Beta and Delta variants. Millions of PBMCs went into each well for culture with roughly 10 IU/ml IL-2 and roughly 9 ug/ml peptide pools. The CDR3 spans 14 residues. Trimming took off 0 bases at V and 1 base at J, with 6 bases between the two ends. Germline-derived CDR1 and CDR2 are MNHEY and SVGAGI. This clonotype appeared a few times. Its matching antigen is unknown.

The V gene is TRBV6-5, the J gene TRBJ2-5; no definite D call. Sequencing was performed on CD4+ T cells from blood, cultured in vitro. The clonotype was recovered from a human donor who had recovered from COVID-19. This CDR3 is CASSYSAVQETQYF. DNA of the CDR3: TGTGCCAGCAGTTACTCAGCAGTCCAAGAGACCCAGTACTTC.